This TCR beta chain was sequenced in a study of shared clonotypes between healthy human individuals. Findings of the study overall: Rarefaction revealed incomplete sorted-subset sequencing despite large depth.

Details on this clone: What it binds is not known.

Sequencing was performed with immunoSEQ multiplex PCR; in TCRdb, only in-frame clones are kept and a portion is missing. Of about 1 million clones in the sample, approximately 76% were seen once. CDR1 is SQVTM, CDR2 ANQGSEA, per germline. Trimming took 5 bases from V and 6 from J, leaving 13 bases between them. The CDR3 is 12 residues long. The chain links TRBV29-1 to TRBJ1-2; a possible D gene is TRBD1 (6 bases). The sequenced sample consisted of memory CD4+ T cells sorted from blood. Subset of the sample: CD45RA-negative fraction. This sequence originates from a man between 18 and 29 years old in good health. CDR3 coding DNA: TGCAGCGTTTCCACAGGGTTTGATGGCTACACCTTC. Protein: CSVSTGFDGYTF. Supplemented by reference TRBV29-1 and TRBJ1-2, the full variable domain reads SAVISQKPSRDICQRGTSLTIQCQVDSQVTMMFWYRQQPGQSLTLIATANQGSEATYESGFVIDKFPISRPNLTFSTLTVSNMSPEDSSIYLCSVSTGFDGYTFGSGTRLTVV.